Listed below are T cell receptor beta chains from one sample, sequenced in a study of Ad26.COV2.S vaccination and SARS-CoV-2 variants. Assay used: immunoSEQ multiplex PCR; TCRdb lists only in-frame clones, some missing. This table holds 300,000 to 400,000 clones, approximately 84% found once. The sample was peripheral blood, taken in a trial of Ad26.COV2.S vaccine versus placebo. The receptors derive from a person aged 18 to 59 who received the Ad26.COV2.S COVID-19 vaccine or a placebo. CDR3s include the opening cysteine and the closing phenylalanine or tryptophan. D genes are given only for firm matches. The size entry is marked missing in some rows and otherwise reads once, few, many or a size class.

cdr3_aa: CATSTGGRLAGGTDTQYF
cdr3_nt: TGTGCCACCAGCACGGGGGGCCGACTAGCGGGAGGGACGGATACGCAGTATTTT
j_call: TRBJ2-3
v_call: TRBV15
clone_size: -
d_call: TRBD2

cdr3_aa: CASSPGPGEVETQYF
cdr3_nt: TGTGCCAGCAGTCCGGGACCCGGGGAGGTAGAGACCCAGTACTTC
j_call: TRBJ2-5
v_call: TRBV27
clone_size: once
d_call: -

cdr3_aa: CASSKRPPGIDTQYF
cdr3_nt: TGTGCCAGCAGTAAACGCCCACCGGGGATAGATACGCAGTATTTT
j_call: TRBJ2-3
v_call: TRBV27
clone_size: -
d_call: -

cdr3_aa: CASSPSGDTQYF
cdr3_nt: TGTGCCAGCAGCCCCTCCGGGGATACGCAGTATTTT
j_call: TRBJ2-3
v_call: TRBV7-9
clone_size: -
d_call: -

cdr3_aa: CASSRRDQETQYF
cdr3_nt: TGTGCCAGCAGCCGCAGAGACCAAGAGACCCAGTACTTC
j_call: TRBJ2-5
v_call: TRBV7-6
clone_size: -
d_call: -

cdr3_aa: CASSPSGGGDTEAFF
cdr3_nt: TGTGCCAGCAGCCCGTCGGGGGGCGGGGACACTGAAGCTTTCTTT
j_call: TRBJ1-1
v_call: TRBV6-5
clone_size: -
d_call: -

cdr3_aa: CASSQDGSGGTGELFF
cdr3_nt: TGCGCCAGCAGCCAAGATGGGAGCGGGGGGACCGGGGAGCTGTTTTTT
j_call: TRBJ2-2
v_call: TRBV4-1
clone_size: -
d_call: TRBD2

cdr3_aa: CASSLVIPSNEQFF
cdr3_nt: TGCGCCAGCAGCCTAGTAATTCCTTCCAATGAGCAGTTCTTC
j_call: TRBJ2-1
v_call: TRBV5-1
clone_size: -
d_call: -

cdr3_aa: CASSHLTGAETQYF
cdr3_nt: TGCGCCAGCAGCCACCTGACAGGAGCAGAGACCCAGTACTTC
j_call: TRBJ2-5
v_call: TRBV4-1
clone_size: -
d_call: -

cdr3_aa: CASTRRSYNSPLHF
cdr3_nt: TGTGCCAGCACTCGCAGGTCCTATAATTCACCCCTCCACTTT
j_call: TRBJ1-6
v_call: TRBV6-5
clone_size: few
d_call: -

cdr3_aa: CASSLNVNTEAFF
cdr3_nt: TGTGCCAGCAGTTTGAACGTGAACACTGAAGCTTTCTTT
j_call: TRBJ1-1
v_call: TRBV6-2/TRBV6-3
clone_size: -
d_call: -

cdr3_aa: CASSPGTSGSLRSTDTQYF
cdr3_nt: TGTGCCAGCAGCCCGGGGACTAGCGGGAGTTTGCGTAGCACAGATACGCAGTATTTT
j_call: TRBJ2-3
v_call: TRBV7-2
clone_size: -
d_call: TRBD2

cdr3_aa: CASSGTDPNTGELFF
cdr3_nt: TGTGCCAGCAGCGGGACAGACCCCAACACCGGGGAGCTGTTTTTT
j_call: TRBJ2-2
v_call: TRBV9
clone_size: few
d_call: -

cdr3_aa: CASSPGQGMGGTF
cdr3_nt: TGTGCCAGCAGCCCCGGACAGGGAATGGGGGGCACCTTC
j_call: TRBJ1-2
v_call: TRBV12-3/TRBV12-4
clone_size: -
d_call: TRBD1

cdr3_aa: CAWTNWVSTGELFF
cdr3_nt: TGTGCCTGGACGAATTGGGTTAGCACCGGGGAGCTGTTTTTT
j_call: TRBJ2-2
v_call: TRBV30
clone_size: few
d_call: -

cdr3_aa: CASSSIEGGNEQFF
cdr3_nt: TGTGCCAGCAGCTCCATTGAGGGCGGCAATGAGCAGTTCTTC
j_call: TRBJ2-1
v_call: TRBV7-8
clone_size: -
d_call: -

cdr3_aa: CASSVGTEYNEQFF
cdr3_nt: TGTGCCAGCAGCGTAGGGACGGAGTACAATGAGCAGTTCTTC
j_call: TRBJ2-1
v_call: TRBV9
clone_size: -
d_call: -

cdr3_aa: CASSLGAEFYSPLHF
cdr3_nt: TGTGCCAGCAGTTTAGGAGCAGAATTTTATTCACCCCTCCACTTT
j_call: TRBJ1-6
v_call: TRBV28
clone_size: once
d_call: -

cdr3_aa: CASSPLRRRQGPSYEQYF
cdr3_nt: TGTGCCAGCAGTCCCCTGAGGCGGCGACAGGGGCCCTCCTACGAGCAGTACTTC
j_call: TRBJ2-7
v_call: TRBV28
clone_size: -
d_call: TRBD1

cdr3_aa: CASSLVAGYEQYF
cdr3_nt: TGCGCCAGCAGCTTGGTAGCGGGCTACGAGCAGTACTTC
j_call: TRBJ2-7
v_call: TRBV5-1
clone_size: -
d_call: TRBD2

cdr3_aa: CASSSPGSGYEQYF
cdr3_nt: TGTGCCAGCAGTTCGCCTGGGTCAGGCTACGAGCAGTACTTC
j_call: TRBJ2-7
v_call: TRBV28
clone_size: -
d_call: -

cdr3_aa: CASSQGPGQGYNEQFF
cdr3_nt: TGCGCCAGCAGCCAAGGACCGGGACAGGGGTACAATGAGCAGTTCTTC
j_call: TRBJ2-1
v_call: TRBV4-1
clone_size: -
d_call: TRBD1

cdr3_aa: CASSQDSWGAWETQYF
cdr3_nt: TGCGCCAGCAGCCAGGATAGTTGGGGGGCCTGGGAGACCCAGTACTTC
j_call: TRBJ2-5
v_call: TRBV4-1
clone_size: -
d_call: -

cdr3_aa: CASSLRLAGELYEQYF
cdr3_nt: TGTGCCAGCAGCTTAAGGCTAGCGGGAGAACTATACGAGCAGTACTTC
j_call: TRBJ2-7
v_call: TRBV7-6
clone_size: -
d_call: TRBD2

cdr3_aa: CASSGPQVTYNEQFF
cdr3_nt: TGTGCCAGCAGTGGGCCACAGGTTACCTACAATGAGCAGTTCTTC
j_call: TRBJ2-1
v_call: TRBV28
clone_size: -
d_call: -

cdr3_aa: CASSPIFGTENYGYTF
cdr3_nt: TGTGCCAGCTCACCAATTTTCGGGACAGAAAACTATGGCTACACCTTC
j_call: TRBJ1-2
v_call: TRBV18
clone_size: -
d_call: TRBD1

cdr3_aa: CASSRGTEIYNEQFF
cdr3_nt: TGTGCCAGCAGTCGTGGGACAGAAATCTACAATGAGCAGTTCTTC
j_call: TRBJ2-1
v_call: TRBV7-2
clone_size: once
d_call: TRBD1

cdr3_aa: CASSPSGPQETQYF
cdr3_nt: TGTGCCAGCAGTCCGTCGGGCCCCCAAGAGACCCAGTACTTC
j_call: TRBJ2-5
v_call: TRBV6-5
clone_size: -
d_call: -

cdr3_aa: CASSLASGSYEQYF
cdr3_nt: TGTGCCAGCAGCTTGGCTAGCGGGAGCTACGAGCAGTACTTC
j_call: TRBJ2-7
v_call: TRBV5-4
clone_size: -
d_call: TRBD2

cdr3_aa: CASSFKGADTQYF
cdr3_nt: TGTGCCAGCAGTTTCAAGGGAGCAGATACGCAGTATTTT
j_call: TRBJ2-3
v_call: TRBV12-3/TRBV12-4
clone_size: many
d_call: -

cdr3_aa: CASSIGTVGANVLTF
cdr3_nt: TGTGCCAGTAGTATAGGGACAGTCGGGGCCAACGTCCTGACTTTC
j_call: TRBJ2-6
v_call: TRBV19
clone_size: -
d_call: -

cdr3_aa: CASSPTGTSQNEQFF
cdr3_nt: TGCGCCAGCAGCCCCACCGGGACTAGCCAAAATGAGCAGTTCTTC
j_call: TRBJ2-1
v_call: TRBV5-1
clone_size: -
d_call: TRBD2

cdr3_aa: CASSRPYNSINEKLFF
cdr3_nt: TGTGCCAGCTCTCGACCTTATAACAGCATCAATGAAAAACTGTTTTTT
j_call: TRBJ1-4
v_call: TRBV18
clone_size: -
d_call: -

cdr3_aa: CASSLVSGGPNNEQFF
cdr3_nt: TGTGCCAGCAGCTTAGTAAGCGGGGGGCCAAACAATGAGCAGTTCTTC
j_call: TRBJ2-1
v_call: TRBV7-8
clone_size: -
d_call: TRBD2

cdr3_aa: CASSFYRVWDQPQHF
cdr3_nt: TGTGCCAGCAGCTTTTATAGGGTATGGGATCAGCCCCAGCATTTT
j_call: TRBJ1-5
v_call: TRBV11-2
clone_size: -
d_call: -

cdr3_aa: CSASSTAQETQYF
cdr3_nt: TGCAGTGCTAGTTCGACAGCCCAAGAGACCCAGTACTTC
j_call: TRBJ2-5
v_call: TRBV20-1
clone_size: once
d_call: -

cdr3_aa: CASSPRLAGVSGELFF
cdr3_nt: TGTGCCAGCTCTCCCCGACTAGCGGGAGTCTCGGGGGAGCTGTTTTTT
j_call: TRBJ2-2
v_call: TRBV18
clone_size: -
d_call: TRBD2

cdr3_aa: CASSDVVLCDRVGQPQHF
cdr3_nt: TGTGCCAGCAGTGACGTCGTACTTTGTGACAGGGTGGGTCAGCCCCAGCATTTT
j_call: TRBJ1-5
v_call: TRBV6-4
clone_size: once
d_call: TRBD1

cdr3_aa: CASSWDRYNEQFF
cdr3_nt: TGTGCCAGCAGTTGGGACAGATACAATGAGCAGTTCTTC
j_call: TRBJ2-1
v_call: TRBV12-3/TRBV12-4
clone_size: -
d_call: TRBD1

cdr3_aa: CASSVSVSIGNEQFF
cdr3_nt: TGTGCCAGCAGCGTAAGTGTTAGTATCGGCAATGAGCAGTTCTTC
j_call: TRBJ2-1
v_call: TRBV9
clone_size: -
d_call: -

cdr3_aa: CAISDLASGTDTQYF
cdr3_nt: TGTGCCATCAGTGACTTGGCTAGCGGCACAGATACGCAGTATTTT
j_call: TRBJ2-3
v_call: TRBV10-3
clone_size: once
d_call: -

cdr3_aa: CASMAGRYTEAFF
cdr3_nt: TGTGCCAGTATGGCAGGGCGGTACACTGAAGCTTTCTTT
j_call: TRBJ1-1
v_call: TRBV19
clone_size: -
d_call: -

cdr3_aa: CASSEGLGEGAPEAFF
cdr3_nt: TGTGCCAGCAGTGAAGGGCTAGGGGAGGGGGCGCCCGAAGCTTTCTTT
j_call: TRBJ1-1
v_call: TRBV2
clone_size: few
d_call: TRBD1

cdr3_aa: CASSDRGRVVGANVLTF
cdr3_nt: TGTGCCAGCAGCGACAGGGGGCGAGTGGTTGGGGCCAACGTCCTGACTTTC
j_call: TRBJ2-6
v_call: TRBV9
clone_size: -
d_call: TRBD1

cdr3_aa: CASSIGGNGYTF
cdr3_nt: TGTGCCAGTAGTATCGGGGGAAATGGCTACACCTTC
j_call: TRBJ1-2
v_call: TRBV19
clone_size: -
d_call: -

cdr3_aa: CASSGGGSWYF
cdr3_nt: TGTGCCAGCAGCGGAGGGGGGTCGTGGTATTTT
j_call: TRBJ2-3
v_call: TRBV7-8
clone_size: -
d_call: -